The clone carrying this T cell receptor (beta chain) was found once. Its antigen is as yet unknown. Deletions cut 2 bases from V and 3 bases from J, with 13 bases between. The length of the CDR3 is 15 residues. Germline V gives CDR1 MNHEY, CDR2 SVGAGI. The sample belongs to a study of cytomegalovirus exposure and HLA in healthy donors. Broader study findings: TCR beta V segments were, for the most part, productive about 87% or about 30% of the time in an earlier analysis.

Primers for the PCR totalled 60 Vbeta and 13 Jbeta. The table came from immunoSEQ multiplex PCR; TCRdb's copy has only in-frame clones and leaves some out. Altogether 35,000 to 45,000 clones are present, 81% being singletons, with the ten largest covering approximately 8.5%. The chain combines TRBV6-5 with TRBJ1-1; D is undetermined. This receptor was obtained from a woman aged 40 to 50 in good health and CMV-seronegative. The sequenced sample was PBMCs. CDR3: CASSYGIGLDTEAFF. The CDR3 DNA sequence: TGTGCCAGCAGTTACGGTATCGGTTTGGACACTGAAGCTTTCTTT.